The clone carrying this T cell receptor (beta chain) was seen a handful of times. The antigen remains undetermined. Using immunoSEQ multiplex PCR, the repertoire was profiled, and TCRdb retains in-frame clones only, with some absent. The sample includes around 80,000 clones, around four fifths of them seen just once. This sample stems from a study of T cell clones after liver transplantation. Looking at the study overall: TCRbeta sequencing after a pre-transplant mixed lymphocyte reaction identified graft-donor-reactive clones, later tracked in post-transplant blood. Standard immunosuppression, with no induction, continued until 12-24 months after transplant. Study findings and constraints: A larger donor-reactive than third-party decline suggested partial antigen-specific deletion.

V lost 1 base, J lost 1 base, and 4 bases lay in between. Germline loops: CDR1 SSHAT, CDR2 FNYEAQ (reference sequence). The CDR3 sequence is 13 residues long. The sequenced sample was CD4+ T cells from blood, obtained 46 months after liver transplant. The chain is built from TRBV7-7 and TRBJ1-1; D unresolved. The sequence derives from a human patient who received a liver transplant. A subset of T cells may come from the graft donor. CDR3 DNA: TGTGCCAGCAGCTTAGACAAGAACACTGAAGCTTTCTTT. Amino acids: CASSLDKNTEAFF.